The TCR beta chain under discussion was sequenced for a study of CD8+CD57+ T cells in acquired aplastic anemia. The study's findings and limits: Approximately 27 CD8+ CDR3 sequences occurred in both the patients and the controls.

The CDR3 covers 14 residues. Germline lookup yields CDR1 KGHDR and CDR2 SFDVKD. V lost 5 bases and J lost 0, with 6 bases in between. Only patients with CD8+CD57+ cell expansion on flow cytometry were chosen for sequencing. TCR beta VDJ and CDR3 profiling used genomic DNA as template. TCRdb re-called the reads with MiXCR, one entry per CDR3 protein. The sample includes 250,000 to 350,000 distinct CDR3 sequences, approximately 58% seen only once; the top ten take around 1.2%. This clonotype was detected ten times or more. The target antigen is unknown. The V and J genes are TRBV24-1 and TRBJ1-4, with unresolved D. Sequencing was performed on sorted CD4+, CD8+, or CD8+CD57+ T cells (not recorded which) from PBMCs. The sequence was obtained from a human donor with aplastic anemia. Here the CDR3 DNA reads TGTGCCACCAGTGTTGGTACAACTAATGAAAAACTGTTTTTT. Translated: CATSVGTTNEKLFF.